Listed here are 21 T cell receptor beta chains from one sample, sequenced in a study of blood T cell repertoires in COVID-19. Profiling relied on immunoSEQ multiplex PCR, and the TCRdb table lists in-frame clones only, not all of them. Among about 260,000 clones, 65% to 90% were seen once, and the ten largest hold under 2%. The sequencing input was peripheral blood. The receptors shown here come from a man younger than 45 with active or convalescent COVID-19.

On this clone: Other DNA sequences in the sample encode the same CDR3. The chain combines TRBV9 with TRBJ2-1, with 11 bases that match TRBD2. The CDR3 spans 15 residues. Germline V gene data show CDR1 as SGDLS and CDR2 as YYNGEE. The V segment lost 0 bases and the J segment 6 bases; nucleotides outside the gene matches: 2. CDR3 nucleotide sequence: TGTGCCAGCAGCGTAGCTGGGACTAGCGGCAATGAGCAGTTCTTC. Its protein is CASSVAGTSGNEQFF.

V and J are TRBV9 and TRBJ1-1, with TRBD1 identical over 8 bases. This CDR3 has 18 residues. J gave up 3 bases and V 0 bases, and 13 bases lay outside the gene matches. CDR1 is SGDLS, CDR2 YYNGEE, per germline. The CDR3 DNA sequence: TGTGCCAGCAGCGTAGAGGCAGGGTGGACAGGGATGGACACTGAAGCTTTCTTT. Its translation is CASSVEAGWTGMDTEAFF.

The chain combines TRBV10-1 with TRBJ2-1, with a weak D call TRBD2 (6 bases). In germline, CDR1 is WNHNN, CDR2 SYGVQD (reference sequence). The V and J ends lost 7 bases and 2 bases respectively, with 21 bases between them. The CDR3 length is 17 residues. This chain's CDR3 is CASNKKGRGLTYNEQFF. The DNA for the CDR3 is TGCGCCAGCAATAAAAAGGGACGGGGACTCACCTACAATGAGCAGTTCTTC.

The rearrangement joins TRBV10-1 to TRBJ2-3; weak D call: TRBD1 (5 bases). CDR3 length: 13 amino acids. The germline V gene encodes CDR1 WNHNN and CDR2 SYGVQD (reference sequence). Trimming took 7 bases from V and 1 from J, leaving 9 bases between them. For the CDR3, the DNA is TGCGCCAGCACGGACACGCGCACAGATACGCAGTATTTT. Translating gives CASTDTRTDTQYF.

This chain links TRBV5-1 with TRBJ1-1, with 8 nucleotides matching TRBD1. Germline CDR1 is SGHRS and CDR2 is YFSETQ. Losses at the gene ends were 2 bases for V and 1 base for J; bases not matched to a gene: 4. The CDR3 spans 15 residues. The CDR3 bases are TGCGCCAGCAGCTTATCGACAGGGGCGAACACTGAAGCTTTCTTT. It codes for CASSLSTGANTEAFF.

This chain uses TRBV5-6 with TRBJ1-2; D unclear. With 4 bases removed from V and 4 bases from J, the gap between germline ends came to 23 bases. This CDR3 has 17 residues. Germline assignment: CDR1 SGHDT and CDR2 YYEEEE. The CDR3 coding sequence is TGTGCCAGCAGCAGCGAAGCATCAATGACGTTCCGCTATGGCTACACCTTC. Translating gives CASSSEASMTFRYGYTF.

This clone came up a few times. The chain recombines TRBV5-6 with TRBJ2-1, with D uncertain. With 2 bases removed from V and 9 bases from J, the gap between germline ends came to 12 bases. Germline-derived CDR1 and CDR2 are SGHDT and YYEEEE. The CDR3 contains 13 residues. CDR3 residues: CASSFGRSSEQFF. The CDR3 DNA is TGTGCCAGCAGCTTTGGTCGGAGCTCTGAGCAGTTCTTC. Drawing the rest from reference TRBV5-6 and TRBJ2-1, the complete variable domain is DAGVTQSPTHLIKTRGQQVTLRCSPKSGHDTVSWYQQALGQGPQFIFQYYEEEERQRGNFPDRFSGHQFPNYSSELNVNALLLGDSALYLCASSFGRSSEQFFGPGTRLTVL.

The CDR3 here is CASSLDRGTYNEQFF. CDR3 in DNA: TGCGCCAGCAGCCTCGACAGGGGAACCTACAATGAGCAGTTCTTC. V and J are TRBV4-1 and TRBJ2-1; TRBD1 matches at 8 bases. The junction had 4 bases not matched to a gene; V was cut back by 4 bases and J by 2 bases. CDR1 MGHRA and CDR2 YSYEKL come from the germline V gene. This CDR3 contains 15 residues.

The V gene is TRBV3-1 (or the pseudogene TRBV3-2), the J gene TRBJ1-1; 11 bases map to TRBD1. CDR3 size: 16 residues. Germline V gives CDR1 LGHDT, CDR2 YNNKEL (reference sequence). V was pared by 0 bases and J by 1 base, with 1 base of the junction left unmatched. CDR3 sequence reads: CASSQEGQGGNTEAFF. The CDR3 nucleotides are TGTGCCAGCAGCCAAGAGGGACAGGGGGGGAACACTGAAGCTTTCTTT.

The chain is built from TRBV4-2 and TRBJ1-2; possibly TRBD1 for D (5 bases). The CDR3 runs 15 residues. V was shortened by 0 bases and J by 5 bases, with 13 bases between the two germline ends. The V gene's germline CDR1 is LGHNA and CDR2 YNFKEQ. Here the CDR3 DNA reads TGTGCCAGCAGCCAAGACAGGGTTAGGCAATATGGCTACACCTTC. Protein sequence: CASSQDRVRQYGYTF.

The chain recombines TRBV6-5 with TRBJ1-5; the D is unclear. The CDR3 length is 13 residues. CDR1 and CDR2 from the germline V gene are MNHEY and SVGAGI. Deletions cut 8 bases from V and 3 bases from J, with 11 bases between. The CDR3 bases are TGTGCCAGCGGAGACGGTTACAATCAGCCCCAGCATTTT. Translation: CASGDGYNQPQHF.

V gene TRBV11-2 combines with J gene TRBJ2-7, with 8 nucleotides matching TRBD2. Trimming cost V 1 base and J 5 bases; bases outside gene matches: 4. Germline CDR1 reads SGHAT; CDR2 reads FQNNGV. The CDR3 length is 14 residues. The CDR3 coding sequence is TGTGCCAGCAGCTTAGCGGGGGGGACCGACGAGCAGTACTTC. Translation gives CASSLAGGTDEQYF.

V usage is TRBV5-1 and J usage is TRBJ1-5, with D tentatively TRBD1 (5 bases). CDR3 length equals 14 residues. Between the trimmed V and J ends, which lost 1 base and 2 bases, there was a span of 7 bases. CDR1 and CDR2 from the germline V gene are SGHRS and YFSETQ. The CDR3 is CASSLQGGNQPQHF. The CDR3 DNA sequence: TGCGCCAGCAGCTTGCAGGGCGGCAATCAGCCCCAGCATTTT.

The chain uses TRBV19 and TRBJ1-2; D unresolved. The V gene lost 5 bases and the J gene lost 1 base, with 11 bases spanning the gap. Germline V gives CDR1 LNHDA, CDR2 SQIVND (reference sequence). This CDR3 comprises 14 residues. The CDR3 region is CASSESGVNYGYTF. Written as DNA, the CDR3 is TGTGCCAGTAGTGAATCCGGGGTTAACTATGGCTACACCTTC.

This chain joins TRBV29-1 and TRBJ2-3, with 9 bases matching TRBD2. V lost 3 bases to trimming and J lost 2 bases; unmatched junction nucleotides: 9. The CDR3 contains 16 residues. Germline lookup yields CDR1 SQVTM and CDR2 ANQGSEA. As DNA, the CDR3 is TGCAGCGTTGAGCTCCCTAGCGGGGAGTACACAGATACGCAGTATTTT. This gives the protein CSVELPSGEYTDTQYF.

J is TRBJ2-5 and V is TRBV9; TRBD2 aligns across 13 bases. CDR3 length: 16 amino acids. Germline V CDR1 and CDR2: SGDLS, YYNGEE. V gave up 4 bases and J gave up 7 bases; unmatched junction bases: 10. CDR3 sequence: CASSPQLAGGQGTQYF. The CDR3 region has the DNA TGTGCCAGCAGCCCCCAACTAGCGGGGGGGCAGGGGACCCAGTACTTC.

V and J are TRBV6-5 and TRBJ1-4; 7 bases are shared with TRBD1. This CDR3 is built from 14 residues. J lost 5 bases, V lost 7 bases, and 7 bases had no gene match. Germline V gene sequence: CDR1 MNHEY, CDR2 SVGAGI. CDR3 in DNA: TGTGCCAGCACCGCCGGGACAGAAAATGAAAAACTGTTTTTT. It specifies CASTAGTENEKLFF.

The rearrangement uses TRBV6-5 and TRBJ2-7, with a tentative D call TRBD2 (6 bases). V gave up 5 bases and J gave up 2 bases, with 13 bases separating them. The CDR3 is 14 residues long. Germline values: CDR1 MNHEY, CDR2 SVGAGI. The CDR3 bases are TGTGCCAGCAGTCCAGACGGGGGAACCTACGAGCAGTACTTC. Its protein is CASSPDGGTYEQYF.

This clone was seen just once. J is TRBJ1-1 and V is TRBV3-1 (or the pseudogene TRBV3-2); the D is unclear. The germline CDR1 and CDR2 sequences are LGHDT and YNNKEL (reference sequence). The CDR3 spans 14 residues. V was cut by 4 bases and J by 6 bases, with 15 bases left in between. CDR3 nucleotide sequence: TGTGCCAGCAGCCTCCAACTTACCCGTGCTGAAGCTTTCTTT. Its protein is CASSLQLTRAEAFF.

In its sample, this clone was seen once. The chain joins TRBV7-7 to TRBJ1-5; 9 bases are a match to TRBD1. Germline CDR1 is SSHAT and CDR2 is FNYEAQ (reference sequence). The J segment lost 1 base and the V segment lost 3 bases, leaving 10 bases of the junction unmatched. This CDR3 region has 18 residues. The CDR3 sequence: CASSFRLQGARSNQPQHF. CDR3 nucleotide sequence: TGTGCCAGCAGCTTTCGGCTACAGGGGGCACGAAGCAATCAGCCCCAGCATTTT.

The CDR3 region has the DNA TGTGCCAGCGGGGCAGGGCTGGTAGATACGCAGTATTTT. Protein: CASGAGLVDTQYF. The chain employs TRBV2 and TRBJ2-3; tentative D call: TRBD1 (5 bases). The ends were cut back, 8 bases at V and 5 bases at J, with 14 bases in the middle. The CDR3 has 13 residues. Germline V CDR1 and CDR2: SNHLY, FYNNEI.